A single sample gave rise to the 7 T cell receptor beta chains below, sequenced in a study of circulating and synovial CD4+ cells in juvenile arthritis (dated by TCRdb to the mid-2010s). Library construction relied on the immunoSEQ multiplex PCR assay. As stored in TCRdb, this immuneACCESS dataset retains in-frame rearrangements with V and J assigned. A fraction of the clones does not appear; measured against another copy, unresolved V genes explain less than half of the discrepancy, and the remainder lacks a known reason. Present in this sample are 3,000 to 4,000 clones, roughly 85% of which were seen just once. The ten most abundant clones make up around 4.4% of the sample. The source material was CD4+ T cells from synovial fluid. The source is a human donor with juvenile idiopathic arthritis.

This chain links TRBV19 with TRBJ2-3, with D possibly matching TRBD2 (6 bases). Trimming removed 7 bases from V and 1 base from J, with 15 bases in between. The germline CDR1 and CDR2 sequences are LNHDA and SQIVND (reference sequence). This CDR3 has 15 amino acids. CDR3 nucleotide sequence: TGTGCCAGTACGGAGGGGACCTACCGCACAGATACGCAGTATTTT. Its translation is CASTEGTYRTDTQYF. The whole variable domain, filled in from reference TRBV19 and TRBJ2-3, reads DGGITQSPKYLFRKEGQNVTLSCEQNLNHDAMYWYRQDPGQGLRLIYYSQIVNDFQKGDIAEGYSVSREKKESFPLTVTSAQKNPTAFYLCASTEGTYRTDTQYFGPGTRLTVL.

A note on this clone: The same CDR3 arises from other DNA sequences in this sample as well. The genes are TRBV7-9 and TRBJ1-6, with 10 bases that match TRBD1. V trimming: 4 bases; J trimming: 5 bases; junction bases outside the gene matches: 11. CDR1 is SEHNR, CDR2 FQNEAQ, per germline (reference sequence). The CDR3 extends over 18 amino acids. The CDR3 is CASSSSGTGAAHNSPLHF. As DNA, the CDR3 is TGTGCCAGCAGCTCCTCCGGGACAGGGGCCGCTCATAATTCACCCCTCCACTTT.

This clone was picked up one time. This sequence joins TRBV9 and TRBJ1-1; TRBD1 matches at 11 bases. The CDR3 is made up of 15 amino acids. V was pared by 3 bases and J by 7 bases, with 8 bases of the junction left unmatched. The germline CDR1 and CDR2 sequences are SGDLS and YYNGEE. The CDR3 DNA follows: TGTGCCAGCAGCGAGGGGACAGGGGGACCGATTGAAGCTTTCTTT. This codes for CASSEGTGGPIEAFF.

In nucleotides, the CDR3 is TGTGCCAGCAGTCCTCCTGACAGGGTAGCCGGAAACACCATATATTTT. This encodes CASSPPDRVAGNTIYF. V usage is TRBV28 and J usage is TRBJ1-3; 7 bases are shared with TRBD1. The germline gives CDR1 MDHEN, CDR2 SYDVKM. The junction had 11 bases not matched to a gene; V was cut back by 5 bases and J by 4 bases. This CDR3 has 16 residues.

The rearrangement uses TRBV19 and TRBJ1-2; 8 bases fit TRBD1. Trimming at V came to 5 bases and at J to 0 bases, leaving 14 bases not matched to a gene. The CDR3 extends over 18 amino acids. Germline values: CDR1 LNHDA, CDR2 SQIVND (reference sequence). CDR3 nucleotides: TGTGCCAGTAGTCTCCCAGCCGGACAGGGTTGGGCTAACTATGGCTACACCTTC. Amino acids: CASSLPAGQGWANYGYTF.

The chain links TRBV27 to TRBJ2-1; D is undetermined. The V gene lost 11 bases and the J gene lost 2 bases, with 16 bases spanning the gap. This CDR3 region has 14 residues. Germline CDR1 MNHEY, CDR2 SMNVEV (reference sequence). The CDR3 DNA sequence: TGTGCCCCCTCCCCCGAGTACCCCTACAATGAGCAGTTCTTC. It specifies CAPSPEYPYNEQFF.

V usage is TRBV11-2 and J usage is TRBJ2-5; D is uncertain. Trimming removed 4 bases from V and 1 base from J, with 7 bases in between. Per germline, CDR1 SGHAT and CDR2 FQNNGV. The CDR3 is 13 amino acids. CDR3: CASSSTIQETQYF. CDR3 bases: TGTGCCAGCAGCTCAACTATCCAAGAGACCCAGTACTTC.